The clone carrying this TCR beta chain showed up just once. The antigen remains unidentified. The CDR3 extends over 14 amino acids. Germline-derived CDR1 and CDR2 are MNHNY and SVGAGI (reference sequence). J gave up 5 bases and V 2 bases, and 6 bases lay outside the gene matches. This sample is part of a study of OX40 agonist ivuxolimab in advanced cancers. The study's findings and limits: CD8+ T cells showed, on average, more clonal expansion than CD4+ cells.

Repertoires were generated with immunoSEQ multiplex PCR, while TCRdb's copy carries only in-frame clones and drops some. The sample has about 100,000 clones; under 95% are singletons. The specimen comprised CD4+ or CD8+ T cells sorted from blood, sampled in a trial of the OX40 agonist ivuxolimab. The chain couples TRBV6-6 to TRBJ2-7; 7 bases match TRBD2. The origin of this receptor is an adult with an advanced solid tumor such as melanoma, head and neck, liver or kidney cancer. In DNA, the CDR3 is TGTGCCAGCAGTTACCAAGGTGGGGGGGACGAGCAGTACTTC. This encodes CASSYQGGGDEQYF.